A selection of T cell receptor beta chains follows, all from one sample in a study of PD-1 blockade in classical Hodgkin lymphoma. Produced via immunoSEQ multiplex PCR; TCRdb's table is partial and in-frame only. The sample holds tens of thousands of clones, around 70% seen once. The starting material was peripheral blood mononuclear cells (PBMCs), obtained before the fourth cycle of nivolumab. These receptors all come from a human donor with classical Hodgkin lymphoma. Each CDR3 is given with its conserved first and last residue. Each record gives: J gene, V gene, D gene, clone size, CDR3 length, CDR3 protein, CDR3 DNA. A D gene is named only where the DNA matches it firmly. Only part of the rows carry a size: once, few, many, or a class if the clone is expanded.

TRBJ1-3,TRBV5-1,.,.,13,CASSPGQRDTIYF,TGCGCCAGCAGCCCCGGGCAGCGGGACACCATATATTTT
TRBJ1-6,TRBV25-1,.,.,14,CASIQGQYNSPLHF,TGTGCCAGCATCCAAGGACAGTATAATTCACCCCTCCACTTT
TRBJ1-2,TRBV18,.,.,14,CASSPDSRNYGYTF,TGTGCCAGCTCACCCGACAGCCGGAACTATGGCTACACCTTC
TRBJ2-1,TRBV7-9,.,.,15,CASSLNGGSYNEQFF,TGTGCCAGCAGCTTAAACGGGGGCTCATACAATGAGCAGTTCTTC
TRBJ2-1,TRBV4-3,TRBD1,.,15,CASSVFGTGANEQFF,TGCGCCAGCTCCGTCTTCGGAACAGGGGCCAATGAGCAGTTCTTC
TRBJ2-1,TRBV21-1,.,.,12,CASRDRGHEQFF,TGTGCCAGCAGGGACAGGGGCCATGAGCAGTTCTTC
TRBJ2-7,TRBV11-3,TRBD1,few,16,CASSLVGTGFSYEQYF,TGTGCCAGCAGCTTAGTTGGGACAGGCTTCTCCTACGAGCAGTACTTC
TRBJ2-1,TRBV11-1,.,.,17,CASSLGGRGIGVNEQFF,TGTGCCAGCAGCTTAGGGGGTAGAGGGATCGGGGTCAATGAGCAGTTCTTC
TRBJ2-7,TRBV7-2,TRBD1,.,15,CASSLVAGGDYEQYF,TGTGCCAGCAGCTTAGTAGCAGGGGGAGACTACGAGCAGTACTTC
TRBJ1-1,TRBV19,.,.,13,CASRHGRYTEAFF,TGTGCCAGTAGACACGGACGGTACACTGAAGCTTTCTTT
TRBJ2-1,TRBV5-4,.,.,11,CASSAYNEQFF,TGTGCCAGCAGCGCCTACAATGAGCAGTTCTTC
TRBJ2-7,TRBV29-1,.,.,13,CSGAVESSYEQYF,TGCAGCGGGGCGGTAGAGAGCTCCTACGAGCAGTACTTC
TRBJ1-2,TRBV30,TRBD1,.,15,CAWAESGQGWDGYTF,TGTGCCTGGGCCGAATCGGGACAGGGCTGGGATGGCTACACCTTC
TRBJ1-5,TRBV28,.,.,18,CASSWASGTAGPNQPQHF,TGTGCCAGCAGTTGGGCCAGCGGAACGGCCGGCCCCAATCAGCCCCAGCATTTT